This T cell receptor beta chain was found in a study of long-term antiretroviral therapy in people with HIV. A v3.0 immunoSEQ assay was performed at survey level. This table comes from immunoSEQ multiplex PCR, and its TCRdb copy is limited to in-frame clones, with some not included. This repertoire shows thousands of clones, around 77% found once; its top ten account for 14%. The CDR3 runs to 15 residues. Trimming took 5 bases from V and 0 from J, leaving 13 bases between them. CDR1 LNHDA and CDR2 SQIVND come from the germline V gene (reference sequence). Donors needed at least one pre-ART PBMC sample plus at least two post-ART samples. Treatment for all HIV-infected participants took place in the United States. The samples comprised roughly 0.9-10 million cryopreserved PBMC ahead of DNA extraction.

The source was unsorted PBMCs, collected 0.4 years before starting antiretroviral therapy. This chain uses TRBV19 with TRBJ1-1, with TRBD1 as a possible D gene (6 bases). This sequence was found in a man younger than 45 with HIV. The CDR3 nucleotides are TGTGCCAGTAGTCCGGGGGCGTCCCTGAACACTGAAGCTTTCTTT. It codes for CASSPGASLNTEAFF.